These T cell receptor beta chains were read from a single sample in a study of response to subunit inactivated influenza vaccine. Via MiXCR, TCRdb re-called the RT-PCR reads, giving one row per CDR3 protein. The table records more than 200,000 distinct CDR3 sequences, 9.5% to 15% of them present only once. The sequences come from non-naive T cells sorted from PBMCs, collected roughly 2 weeks before vaccination. The origin of the receptors is a man aged 50 to 60 who received an inactivated influenza vaccine. Each CDR3 is given with its conserved first and last residue. The order of the fields is V gene, J gene, D gene, clone size, CDR3 length, CDR3 protein, CDR3 DNA. The D gene is left open where the match is weak. Some rows mark clone size as missing; the rest say once, few, many or name a class of expanded clone.

v_gene: TRBV24-1; j_gene: TRBJ1-5; d_gene: .; abundance: .; len: 14; CDR3aa: CATSDSLRPEPQHF; CDR3nt: TGTGCCACCAGTGATTCATTACGACCTGAACCCCAGCATTTT
v_gene: TRBV20-1; j_gene: TRBJ2-3; d_gene: .; abundance: many; len: 13; CDR3aa: CSATPGGTDTQYF; CDR3nt: TGCAGTGCTACCCCCGGGGGCACAGATACGCAGTATTTT
v_gene: TRBV28; j_gene: TRBJ2-3; d_gene: .; abundance: few; len: 19; CDR3aa: CASSLMVTGAETSTDTQYF; CDR3nt: TGTGCCAGCAGTTTAATGGTGACGGGAGCTGAAACTAGCACAGATACGCAGTATTTT
v_gene: TRBV7-2; j_gene: TRBJ2-3; d_gene: TRBD2; abundance: .; len: 16; CDR3aa: CASSDSAGGLTDTQYF; CDR3nt: TGTGCCAGCAGCGACTCGGCGGGGGGGCTCACAGATACGCAGTATTTT
v_gene: TRBV7-9; j_gene: TRBJ1-1; d_gene: .; abundance: .; len: 15; CDR3aa: CASSLVEGGNTEAFF; CDR3nt: TGTGCCAGCAGCTTAGTGGAGGGGGGGAACACTGAAGCTTTCTTT
v_gene: TRBV5-1; j_gene: TRBJ2-3; d_gene: TRBD1; abundance: .; len: 17; CDR3aa: CASSFRDRGRSVDTQYF; CDR3nt: TGCGCCAGCAGCTTCCGGGACAGGGGTCGCTCGGTAGATACGCAGTATTTT
v_gene: TRBV15; j_gene: TRBJ2-3; d_gene: .; abundance: .; len: 14; CDR3aa: CATSSIGATDTQYF; CDR3nt: TGTGCCACCAGCAGTATAGGGGCCACAGATACGCAGTATTTT
v_gene: TRBV7-2; j_gene: TRBJ1-1; d_gene: .; abundance: .; len: 14; CDR3aa: CASSLRGPNTEAFF; CDR3nt: TGTGCCAGCAGCTTAAGGGGCCCTAACACTGAAGCTTTCTTT
v_gene: TRBV15; j_gene: TRBJ2-5; d_gene: TRBD1; abundance: few; len: 16; CDR3aa: CATSNEGDRGGETQYF; CDR3nt: TGTGCCACCAGCAACGAGGGAGACAGGGGGGGGGAGACCCAGTACTTC
v_gene: TRBV3-1; j_gene: TRBJ2-2; d_gene: .; abundance: .; len: 16; CDR3aa: CASSHDASFYTGELFF; CDR3nt: TGTGCCAGCAGCCACGATGCGAGTTTTTACACCGGGGAGCTGTTTTTT
v_gene: TRBV6-1; j_gene: TRBJ2-2; d_gene: .; abundance: .; len: 15; CDR3aa: CASIRLGSNTGELFF; CDR3nt: TGTGCCAGCATACGCCTAGGATCGAACACCGGGGAGCTGTTTTTT
v_gene: TRBV7-2; j_gene: TRBJ2-3; d_gene: .; abundance: .; len: 14; CDR3aa: CASRPQAAVDTQYF; CDR3nt: TGTGCCAGCAGACCCCAGGCGGCTGTAGATACGCAGTATTTT
v_gene: TRBV20-1; j_gene: TRBJ1-1; d_gene: .; abundance: few; len: 14; CDR3aa: CSARGGGMNTEAFF; CDR3nt: TGCAGTGCTAGAGGCGGGGGGATGAACACTGAAGCTTTCTTT
v_gene: TRBV11-3; j_gene: TRBJ1-1; d_gene: .; abundance: few; len: 14; CDR3aa: CASSLDSGNTEAFF; CDR3nt: TGTGCCAGCAGCTTGGACAGTGGGAACACTGAAGCTTTCTTT
v_gene: TRBV20-1; j_gene: TRBJ1-2; d_gene: .; abundance: few; len: 14; CDR3aa: CSAPRDTNNYGYTF; CDR3nt: TGCAGTGCCCCGCGGGACACCAATAACTATGGCTACACCTTC
v_gene: TRBV5-1; j_gene: TRBJ2-3; d_gene: .; abundance: many; len: 13; CDR3aa: CASSLIGTDTQYF; CDR3nt: TGCGCCAGCAGCTTGATAGGCACAGATACGCAGTATTTT
v_gene: TRBV4-1; j_gene: TRBJ2-2; d_gene: .; abundance: .; len: 16; CDR3aa: CASSQDEGLGAGELFF; CDR3nt: TGCGCCAGCAGCCAAGATGAGGGGTTGGGCGCCGGGGAGCTGTTTTTT
v_gene: TRBV10-3; j_gene: TRBJ1-1; d_gene: .; abundance: .; len: 14; CDR3aa: CAISGQVANTEAFF; CDR3nt: TGTGCCATCAGTGGTCAGGTAGCGAACACTGAAGCTTTCTTT
v_gene: TRBV6-1; j_gene: TRBJ2-3; d_gene: .; abundance: .; len: 14; CDR3aa: CASRRGGRTDTQYF; CDR3nt: TGTGCCAGCAGGAGGGGGGGCCGAACAGATACGCAGTATTTT
v_gene: TRBV7-2; j_gene: TRBJ2-2; d_gene: TRBD2; abundance: many; len: 16; CDR3aa: CASSLTSGGNTGELFF; CDR3nt: TGTGCCAGCAGCTTAACTAGCGGGGGGAACACCGGGGAGCTGTTTTTT
v_gene: TRBV6-1; j_gene: TRBJ2-2; d_gene: .; abundance: few; len: 14; CDR3aa: CASLWDAGTGELFF; CDR3nt: TGTGCCAGCCTCTGGGACGCGGGCACCGGGGAGCTGTTTTTT
v_gene: TRBV28; j_gene: TRBJ2-7; d_gene: .; abundance: few; len: 14; CDR3aa: CASSSQGRGYEQYF; CDR3nt: TGTGCCAGCAGCTCTCAGGGAAGGGGCTACGAGCAGTACTTC
v_gene: TRBV4-3; j_gene: TRBJ2-1; d_gene: TRBD2; abundance: many; len: 17; CDR3aa: CASSPRLAGDPYNEQFF; CDR3nt: TGCGCCAGCAGCCCTCGACTAGCGGGGGACCCCTACAATGAGCAGTTCTTC
v_gene: TRBV7-2; j_gene: TRBJ1-6; d_gene: TRBD1; abundance: few; len: 17; CDR3aa: CASSLTGTGGRNSPLHF; CDR3nt: TGTGCCAGCAGCCTTACCGGGACAGGGGGCAGGAATTCACCCCTCCACTTT
v_gene: TRBV2; j_gene: TRBJ1-1; d_gene: .; abundance: many; len: 12; CDR3aa: CASSVGGAEAFF; CDR3nt: TGTGCCAGCAGTGTTGGAGGGGCTGAAGCTTTCTTT
v_gene: TRBV7-6; j_gene: TRBJ2-5; d_gene: .; abundance: few; len: 15; CDR3aa: CASSLVPSSQETQYF; CDR3nt: TGTGCCAGCAGCTTAGTTCCTAGCAGTCAAGAGACCCAGTACTTC
v_gene: TRBV7-9; j_gene: TRBJ2-7; d_gene: .; abundance: many; len: 12; CDR3aa: CASSPTVYEQYF; CDR3nt: TGTGCCAGCAGCCCGACCGTCTACGAGCAGTACTTC
v_gene: TRBV20-1; j_gene: TRBJ1-5; d_gene: .; abundance: many; len: 12; CDR3aa: CSAREPNQPQHF; CDR3nt: TGCAGTGCTAGAGAACCCAATCAGCCCCAGCATTTT
v_gene: TRBV7-6; j_gene: TRBJ1-1; d_gene: .; abundance: .; len: 13; CDR3aa: CASTPQVNTEAFF; CDR3nt: TGTGCCAGCACCCCTCAGGTGAACACTGAAGCTTTCTTT
v_gene: TRBV30; j_gene: TRBJ2-1; d_gene: .; abundance: few; len: 14; CDR3aa: CAWIGVRGGREQFF; CDR3nt: TGTGCCTGGATTGGCGTCCGAGGAGGTCGCGAGCAGTTCTTC
v_gene: TRBV3-1; j_gene: TRBJ2-7; d_gene: TRBD2; abundance: once; len: 13; CDR3aa: CASSGTSRREQYF; CDR3nt: TGTGCCAGCAGTGGGACTAGCCGGAGGGAGCAGTACTTC
v_gene: TRBV29-1; j_gene: TRBJ2-1; d_gene: TRBD2; abundance: many; len: 19; CDR3aa: CSVEDPSGLAGNYYNEQFF; CDR3nt: TGCAGCGTTGAAGATCCTTCCGGACTAGCGGGGAATTACTACAATGAGCAGTTCTTC
v_gene: TRBV28; j_gene: TRBJ2-5; d_gene: TRBD2; abundance: many; len: 16; CDR3aa: CASSLRRREGRETQYF; CDR3nt: TGTGCCAGCAGTTTAAGGAGGCGGGAGGGCCGAGAGACCCAGTACTTC
v_gene: TRBV7-7; j_gene: TRBJ2-1; d_gene: .; abundance: .; len: 14; CDR3aa: CASSPGVSGNEQFF; CDR3nt: TGTGCTAGCAGCCCAGGAGTGAGTGGCAATGAGCAGTTCTTC
v_gene: TRBV4-1; j_gene: TRBJ2-1; d_gene: TRBD2; abundance: few; len: 20; CDR3aa: CASSQEEASFLAGGVNEQFF; CDR3nt: TGCGCCAGCAGCCAAGAGGAGGCCTCCTTTCTAGCGGGAGGGGTCAATGAGCAGTTCTTC
v_gene: TRBV5-6; j_gene: TRBJ1-6; d_gene: .; abundance: .; len: 14; CDR3aa: CASSFHNYNSPLHF; CDR3nt: TGTGCCAGCAGCTTTCACAACTATAATTCACCCCTCCACTTT
v_gene: TRBV5-1; j_gene: TRBJ2-5; d_gene: .; abundance: many; len: 16; CDR3aa: CASSLDLARPQETQYF; CDR3nt: TGCGCCAGCAGCTTGGATCTGGCCAGGCCCCAAGAGACCCAGTACTTC
v_gene: TRBV12-5; j_gene: TRBJ2-1; d_gene: TRBD2; abundance: few; len: 13; CDR3aa: CASANSGHNEQFF; CDR3nt: TGTGCTAGTGCCAATAGCGGGCACAATGAGCAGTTCTTC
v_gene: TRBV3-1; j_gene: TRBJ2-3; d_gene: .; abundance: few; len: 12; CDR3aa: CASQGGADTQYF; CDR3nt: TGTGCCAGCCAGGGGGGCGCAGATACGCAGTATTTT
v_gene: TRBV20-1; j_gene: TRBJ2-3; d_gene: .; abundance: few; len: 14; CDR3aa: CSAASAWGTDTQYF; CDR3nt: TGCAGTGCTGCTAGCGCCTGGGGCACAGATACGCAGTATTTT
v_gene: TRBV6-1; j_gene: TRBJ2-5; d_gene: .; abundance: few; len: 13; CDR3aa: CASSADWKGTQYF; CDR3nt: TGTGCCAGCAGTGCGGACTGGAAGGGGACCCAGTACTTC
v_gene: TRBV4-3; j_gene: TRBJ2-3; d_gene: .; abundance: few; len: 13; CDR3aa: CASSQDRGTAQYF; CDR3nt: TGCGCCAGCAGCCAAGATCGGGGCACTGCGCAGTATTTT
v_gene: TRBV6-5; j_gene: TRBJ2-3; d_gene: .; abundance: .; len: 13; CDR3aa: CASSSTIGDTQYF; CDR3nt: TGTGCCAGCAGTTCGACTATTGGAGATACGCAGTATTTT
v_gene: TRBV29-1; j_gene: TRBJ2-1; d_gene: .; abundance: few; len: 11; CDR3aa: CSVDYGLGQFF; CDR3nt: TGCAGCGTGGATTACGGGTTGGGGCAGTTCTTC
v_gene: TRBV27; j_gene: TRBJ2-5; d_gene: .; abundance: many; len: 14; CDR3aa: CASRALKYQETQYF; CDR3nt: TGTGCCAGCAGAGCTCTTAAGTACCAAGAGACCCAGTACTTC
v_gene: TRBV7-2; j_gene: TRBJ2-7; d_gene: TRBD2; abundance: few; len: 13; CDR3aa: CASSSTSGGAQHF; CDR3nt: TGTGCCAGCAGCTCGACTAGCGGGGGGGCCCAGCACTTC
v_gene: TRBV29-1; j_gene: TRBJ2-1; d_gene: .; abundance: many; len: 15; CDR3aa: CSVEVRDQPYNEQFF; CDR3nt: TGCAGCGTTGAAGTGCGGGACCAGCCCTACAATGAGCAGTTCTTC
v_gene: TRBV11-2; j_gene: TRBJ1-2; d_gene: TRBD1; abundance: many; len: 16; CDR3aa: CASRPKTGGRDYGYTF; CDR3nt: TGTGCCAGCAGACCCAAGACAGGGGGCCGCGACTATGGCTACACCTTC
v_gene: TRBV3-1; j_gene: TRBJ2-7; d_gene: .; abundance: .; len: 16; CDR3aa: CASSAGISGVFYEQYF; CDR3nt: TGTGCCAGCAGCGCAGGAATCTCTGGAGTATTCTACGAGCAGTACTTC
v_gene: TRBV30; j_gene: TRBJ1-1; d_gene: .; abundance: few; len: 13; CDR3aa: CAWKLTTNTEAFF; CDR3nt: TGTGCCTGGAAGTTGACCACGAACACTGAAGCTTTCTTT
v_gene: TRBV13; j_gene: TRBJ2-1; d_gene: .; abundance: .; len: 17; CDR3aa: CASSFLIFGVGYNEQFF; CDR3nt: TGTGCCAGCAGCTTCCTTATCTTCGGGGTGGGTTACAATGAGCAGTTCTTC
v_gene: TRBV29-1; j_gene: TRBJ2-3; d_gene: .; abundance: many; len: 14; CDR3aa: CSVEKTGRTDTQYF; CDR3nt: TGCAGCGTTGAAAAGACCGGGCGCACAGATACGCAGTATTTT
v_gene: TRBV20-1; j_gene: TRBJ1-1; d_gene: .; abundance: .; len: 17; CDR3aa: CCAREVGAGRWNTEAFF; CDR3nt: TGCTGCGCTAGAGAAGTCGGGGCGGGCCGGTGGAACACTGAAGCTTTCTTT
v_gene: TRBV13; j_gene: TRBJ2-1; d_gene: .; abundance: .; len: 15; CDR3aa: CASSLWGLPYNEQFF; CDR3nt: TGTGCCAGCAGCTTATGGGGACTCCCATACAATGAGCAGTTCTTC